This paragraph covers one T cell receptor beta chain sequence. The antigen remains unidentified. It was at deep level that the assay was run. Data came from immunoSEQ multiplex PCR; TCRdb stores just in-frame clones and leaves some out. The sample holds around 610,000 clones, approximately 96% seen once. Terminally differentiated effector memory CD45RA+ cells were excluded by CCR7 positive selection of CD45RO-negative cells. Study donors comprised healthy, HIV-negative adults devoid of recent acute infection or vaccination. This entry is derived from a study of shared clonotypes between healthy human individuals. Study-wide points: Estimated richness was generally greater in naive than memory subsets. Generation probabilities of non-shared clonotypes were lower (relative to those shared by all four donors).

The germline V gene encodes CDR1 SQVTM and CDR2 ANQGSEA. V lost 3 bases and J lost 0; bases outside the gene matches: 7. The CDR3 extends over 15 amino acids. This TCR came from a woman aged 25 to 39 in good health. Sequencing used naive CD8+ T cells sorted from blood. The chain is built from TRBV29-1 and TRBJ2-7; 8 bases agree with TRBD2. The CDR3 reads CSVEYFSGASYEQYF. The CDR3 region has the DNA TGCAGCGTTGAGTATTTTAGCGGGGCCTCCTACGAGCAGTACTTC.